The T cell receptor (beta chain) described here comes from a study of blood T cell repertoires in COVID-19. Study as a whole: The United States, Italy and Spain supplied acute and convalescent COVID-19 samples. Sample material is recorded as cDNA or gDNA derived from T cells, B-cell-depleted T cells, or PBMCs.

Authors' processing steps: Amplification from reference gene primers served as the basis for estimated nucleated cell counts. The assay was immunoSEQ multiplex PCR, and TCRdb's table has in-frame clones only and misses some. Clone size and the V and J calls come from that table; the DNA yielded D and trimming. Among 110,000 or so clones listed, 81% were seen once. Germline CDR1 SGHRS, CDR2 YFSETQ. V lost 3 bases and J lost 4; bases outside the gene matches: 3. The CDR3 extends over 15 amino acids. The receptor's source is a man over 45 with acute or convalescent COVID-19. Source material: peripheral blood. The chain combines TRBV5-1 with TRBJ2-1; 11 bases align to TRBD2. The CDR3 region has the DNA TGCGCCAGCAGCTCCGGGACTAGCGGATACAATGAGCAGTTCTTC. The encoded protein is CASSSGTSGYNEQFF.